This T cell receptor beta chain was captured in a study of blood T cell repertoires in COVID-19. Across the study: Samples came from the United States, Italy and Spain, spanning acute and convalescent COVID-19. T cells, B-cell-depleted T cells, or PBMCs provided the cDNA or gDNA that served as material.

Worth noting for this clone: This specimen includes other DNA sequences encoding the same CDR3.

In the authors' methods: Scientists estimated how many nucleated cells there were by amplifying reference gene primers. Profiling relied on immunoSEQ multiplex PCR, and the TCRdb table lists in-frame clones only, not all of them. That table supplies the V and J calls and clone size; D and trimming were determined from the DNA. This table holds hundreds of thousands of clones, roughly 90% found once. The V and J ends lost 3 bases and 0 bases respectively, with 6 bases between them. Germline-derived CDR1 and CDR2 are LNHDA and SQIVND (reference sequence). The CDR3 totals 15 residues. Sequenced sample: peripheral blood. The gene calls are TRBV19 and TRBJ2-6; D is unclear. This TCR came from a woman aged 45-59 years with active or convalescent COVID-19. CDR3 amino acids: CASSIQDSGANVLTF. The CDR3 coding sequence is TGTGCCAGTAGTATCCAGGACTCTGGGGCCAACGTCCTGACTTTC. Full variable domain (remainder filled in from reference TRBV19 and TRBJ2-6): DGGITQSPKYLFRKEGQNVTLSCEQNLNHDAMYWYRQDPGQGLRLIYYSQIVNDFQKGDIAEGYSVSREKKESFPLTVTSAQKNPTAFYLCASSIQDSGANVLTFGAGSRLTVL.